This T cell receptor beta chain emerged from a study of T cells in Graves' hyperthyroidism and ophthalmopathy. Study overall: At the time of initial diagnosis and before any treatment, peripheral blood was collected. General study results and limits: Ophthalmopathy cases were set apart from stable hyperthyroidism by a 13 V-J model.

Reasons for excluding patients were uncontrolled infection, other autoimmune disease, pregnancy or lactation. PBMCs were derived from about 9.1 ml fresh peripheral blood. V lost 2 bases and J lost 2; bases outside the gene matches: 3. The germline V gene encodes CDR1 SGDLS and CDR2 YYNGEE. The CDR3 loop spans 15 amino acids. A word on this clonotype: Its antigen is unknown.

TCR beta CDR3 region amplification was performed from RNA transcripts. With the HTBI primer set, the TCR CDR3 went through a first round of RT-PCR. TCRdb reprocessed the multiplex PCR reads with MiXCR, giving one entry per CDR3 protein. The table has approximately 530,000 distinct CDR3 sequences, nearly 20% seen once; the top ten hold roughly 50%. Sequencing was done on a sample of blood. The sequence was obtained from a man aged 35 to 55 with Graves' ophthalmopathy. The chain couples TRBV9 to TRBJ2-3; 9 bases match TRBD2. CDR3 coding DNA: TGTGCCAGCAGCGTTAGCGGGAGCCCCACAGATACGCAGTATTTT. Residues: CASSVSGSPTDTQYF. The variable domain in full, with the rest retrieved from reference TRBV9 and TRBJ2-3, is DSGVTQTPKHLITATGQRVTLRCSPRSGDLSVYWYQQSLDQGLQFLIQYYNGEERAKGNILERFSAQQFPDLHSELNLSSLELGDSALYFCASSVSGSPTDTQYFGPGTRLTVL.